The 32 T cell receptor beta chains given below trace back to one sample, sequenced in a study of T cell responses to AZD1222 COVID-19 vaccine. Profiling relied on immunoSEQ multiplex PCR, and the TCRdb table lists in-frame clones only, not all of them. In the table there are over 95,000 clones, 88% of which are singletons. Here the sequenced sample was peripheral blood, taken 28 days after the second AZD1222 dose. These receptors originate from an adult who received the AZD1222 COVID-19 vaccine.

The chain carries TRBV7-2 and TRBJ1-6; no clear D gene. The V end lost 5 bases, the J end lost 11 bases, and 16 bases lay between the germline ends. Germline loops: CDR1 SGHTA, CDR2 FQGNSA. This CDR3 is 14 amino acids long. CDR3 sequence: CASSATVSGAPLHF. As DNA, the CDR3 is TGTGCCAGCAGCGCTACGGTCAGTGGGGCACCCCTCCACTTT.

This chain joins TRBV6-2 or TRBV6-3 and TRBJ2-1, with D unresolved. The CDR3 runs to 14 residues. Germline V gives CDR1 MNHEY, CDR2 SVGEGT. Trimming removed 5 bases from V and 7 bases from J, with 15 bases in between. CDR3 DNA sequence: TGTGCCAGCAGTGGGTCGGGCCTAAGGAATGAGCAGTTCTTC. This sequence encodes CASSGSGLRNEQFF.

Ten or more counts support this clone. V usage is TRBV7-9 and J usage is TRBJ2-2, with D perhaps matching TRBD1 (6 bases). V gave up 5 bases and J gave up 6 bases, with 16 bases separating them. In germline, CDR1 is SEHNR, CDR2 FQNEAQ (reference sequence). The CDR3 has 15 amino acids. The CDR3 sequence: CASSKRQDSAGELFF. CDR3 DNA: TGTGCCAGCAGCAAACGACAGGACTCCGCCGGGGAGCTGTTTTTT.

The chain recombines TRBV9 with TRBJ2-1; D might be TRBD1 or TRBD2, each matching 7 bases. The CDR3 contains 13 residues. Looked up from germline, CDR1 is SGDLS and CDR2 is YYNGEE. V was pared by 3 bases and J by 9 bases, with 13 bases between. The CDR3 here is CASSAGGGVEQFF. CDR3 coding DNA: TGTGCCAGCAGCGCAGGGGGAGGGGTTGAGCAGTTCTTC.

In DNA, the CDR3 is TGCAGCGCGCCTCCGGGACACTGCTACGAGCAGTACTTC. Amino acids: CSAPPGHCYEQYF. This rearrangement joins TRBV29-1 to TRBJ2-7; D is possibly TRBD1 (6 bases). This CDR3 spans 13 amino acids. Germline CDR1 SQVTM, CDR2 ANQGSEA. Trimming removed 7 bases at V and 3 bases at J, with 16 bases between.

The J gene is TRBJ2-7, the V gene TRBV5-4; weak D call: TRBD1 (6 bases). The CDR3 extends over 14 amino acids. Germline CDR1 and CDR2: SGHNT and YYREEE (reference sequence). The ends were cut back, 0 bases at V and 3 bases at J, with 10 bases in the middle. This CDR3 reads CASSLEGGFYEQYF. In DNA form, the CDR3 reads TGTGCCAGCAGCTTGGAAGGGGGTTTCTACGAGCAGTACTTC.

This clone was counted a single time. CDR3 nucleotides: TGTGCCAGCAGCCCACAGGGGTCTGGCTACACCTTC. This sequence encodes CASSPQGSGYTF. The chain is built from TRBV6-6 and TRBJ1-2; 7 positions agree with TRBD1. The junction had 5 bases not matched to a gene; V was cut back by 6 bases and J by 7 bases. The CDR3 covers 12 residues. The germline V gene has CDR1 MNHNY and CDR2 SVGAGI (reference sequence).

V and J are TRBV27 and TRBJ1-4; unclear D gene. The CDR3 runs 13 residues. Trimming removed 5 bases at V and 7 bases at J, with 11 bases between. The germline gives CDR1 MNHEY, CDR2 SMNVEV (reference sequence). CDR3: CASSLWIREKLFF. DNA for the CDR3: TGTGCCAGCAGTCTATGGATTCGTGAAAAACTGTTTTTT.

The chain recombines TRBV6-5 with TRBJ2-5, with 8 bases matching TRBD1. The junction had 5 bases not matched to a gene; V was cut back by 7 bases and J by 4 bases. The V gene's germline CDR1 is MNHEY and CDR2 SVGAGI. The CDR3 spans 13 residues. DNA of the CDR3: TGTGCCAGCATACAGGGGGTCCCAGAGACCCAGTACTTC. Translation: CASIQGVPETQYF.

This chain uses TRBV19 with TRBJ1-3; 9 bases align to TRBD1. Germline trimming cut 4 bases from V and 4 bases from J; bases unmatched to any gene: 11. This CDR3 has 17 residues. The germline CDR1 and CDR2 sequences are LNHDA and SQIVND (reference sequence). Here the CDR3 DNA reads TGTGCCAGTAGTACCCGGACAGGGGTTTTCCCCGGAAACACCATATATTTT. This translates into CASSTRTGVFPGNTIYF.

The chain employs TRBV15 and TRBJ1-5; maybe TRBD1 (6 bases). The ends were cut back, 0 bases at V and 4 bases at J, with 13 bases in the middle. The CDR3 loop spans 16 amino acids. Germline CDR1 LNHNV, CDR2 YYDKDF (reference sequence). In DNA, the CDR3 is TGTGCCACCAGCAGAGATAACAGTGACAGGAATCAGCCCCAGCATTTT. It specifies CATSRDNSDRNQPQHF.

The chain has TRBV10-1 and TRBJ1-1; weak D call: TRBD1 (6 bases). CDR1 is WNHNN and CDR2 is SYGVQD in the germline V gene (reference sequence). The V end was cut by 0 bases, the J end by 7 bases, with 9 bases between. This CDR3 contains 13 residues. The CDR3 region is CASSESGAVEAFF. The CDR3 DNA sequence: TGCGCCAGCAGTGAGTCGGGGGCGGTTGAAGCTTTCTTT.

This chain links TRBV2 with TRBJ1-2; 7 bases map to TRBD1. The germline gives CDR1 SNHLY, CDR2 FYNNEI. The trim removed 4 bases at V and 3 bases at J, leaving 5 bases unmatched. There are 14 residues in the CDR3. The CDR3 DNA is TGTGCCAGCAGTGTTTGGCAGGGGGACTATGGCTACACCTTC. Translating gives CASSVWQGDYGYTF.

The rearrangement joins TRBV7-9 to TRBJ2-7; 7 positions match TRBD1. Trimming cost V 5 bases and J 5 bases; bases outside gene matches: 6. The germline CDR1 and CDR2 sequences are SEHNR and FQNEAQ (reference sequence). The CDR3 sequence is 13 residues long. The CDR3 DNA reads TGTGCCAGCAGCCCCAGGGGGTCGGACGAGCAGTACTTC. Translation gives CASSPRGSDEQYF.

The chain joins TRBV28 to TRBJ2-2, with TRBD2 matching over 14 bases. Losses at the gene ends were 5 bases for V and 6 bases for J; bases not matched to a gene: 11. The germline gives CDR1 MDHEN, CDR2 SYDVKM. This CDR3 has 18 amino acids. CDR3 loop: CASSHGLAGGIAAGELFF. CDR3 nucleotide sequence: TGTGCCAGCAGTCATGGACTAGCGGGGGGCATAGCGGCCGGGGAGCTGTTTTTT.

The chain links TRBV6-5 to TRBJ2-7; TRBD1 aligns across 9 bases. The length of the CDR3 is 14 residues. CDR1 and CDR2 (germline): MNHEY, SVGAGI. The V gene end was trimmed by 2 bases and the J gene end by 5 bases; junction bases not matched to a gene: 4. The CDR3 DNA follows: TGTGCCAGCAGTTACCTGGACAGGGGCAACGAGCAGTACTTC. Translated: CASSYLDRGNEQYF.

This clone was counted a single time. The chain combines TRBV5-1 with TRBJ2-7; tentatively, D is TRBD2 (5 bases). The CDR3 is 15 residues long. The germline V gene encodes CDR1 SGHRS and CDR2 YFSETQ. V lost 0 bases to trimming and J lost 1 base, with 11 bases between them. The CDR3 bases are TGCGCCAGCAGCTTGGGGACTGCCGTATCCTACGAGCAGTACTTC. Translating it yields CASSLGTAVSYEQYF. Full variable domain (missing parts from reference TRBV5-1 and TRBJ2-7): KAGVTQTPRYLIKTRGQQVTLSCSPISGHRSVSWYQQTPGQGLQFLFEYFSETQRNKGNFPGRFSGRQFSNSRSEMNVSTLELGDSALYLCASSLGTAVSYEQYFGPGTRLTVT.

This rearrangement joins TRBV9 to TRBJ1-2; 9 bases line up with TRBD1. V gave up 0 bases and J gave up 8 bases; unmatched junction bases: 8. The CDR3 spans 15 residues. CDR1 and CDR2 (germline): SGDLS, YYNGEE. CDR3 bases: TGTGCCAGCAGCGTAGATGGGGGACAGGGCTACGGCTACACCTTC. As protein: CASSVDGGQGYGYTF.

The J gene is TRBJ1-2, the V gene TRBV12-5; D is uncertain. Per germline, CDR1 LGHNT and CDR2 FRNRAP. The CDR3 runs to 13 residues. Deletions cut 2 bases from V and 3 bases from J, with 7 bases between. In nucleotides, the CDR3 is TGTGCTAGTGGTTTGCAGACGGACTATGGCTACACCTTC. It specifies CASGLQTDYGYTF. The full variable domain, its missing parts supplied by reference TRBV12-5 and TRBJ1-2, is DARVTQTPRHKVTEMGQEVTMRCQPILGHNTVFWYRQTMMQGLELLAYFRNRAPLDDSGMPKDRFSAEMPDATLATLKIQPSEPRDSAVYFCASGLQTDYGYTFGSGTRLTVV.

The genes are TRBV7-2 and TRBJ1-2; 8 bases fit TRBD1. The ends lost 3 bases at V and 7 bases at J; junction bases unmatched: 7. Germline CDR1 and CDR2: SGHTA and FQGNSA. The CDR3 loop spans 14 amino acids. The CDR3 reads CASSLRRTGPGYTF. As DNA, the CDR3 is TGTGCCAGCAGCTTGCGAAGGACAGGGCCTGGCTACACCTTC.

This chain connects TRBV2 to TRBJ2-5; D tentatively fits TRBD1 or TRBD2 (7 bases each). Germline CDR1 is SNHLY and CDR2 is FYNNEI. This CDR3 contains 14 residues. The V gene lost 4 bases and the J gene lost 5 bases, with 14 bases spanning the gap. CDR3 bases: TGTGCCAGCAGTGGCCGACAGGGAGGGGAGACCCAGTACTTC. Its translation is CASSGRQGGETQYF.

The chain combines TRBV28 with TRBJ1-1; D remains unclear. There are 11 residues in the CDR3. Deletions cut 0 bases from V and 5 bases from J, with 1 base between. Germline V gene data show CDR1 as MDHEN and CDR2 as SYDVKM. The CDR3 protein is CASSLWTEAFF. The CDR3 nucleotides read TGTGCCAGCAGTTTATGGACTGAAGCTTTCTTT.

J is TRBJ1-4 and V is TRBV12-5; maybe TRBD1 (5 bases). CDR1 and CDR2 (germline): LGHNT, FRNRAP. This CDR3 is 14 amino acids long. Trimming took off 7 bases at V and 8 bases at J, with 17 bases between the two ends. The CDR3 DNA reads TGTGCTAGTGCTGGGGGAGGCCAGGGAGAAAAACTGTTTTTT. Its protein product is CASAGGGQGEKLFF.

This sequence joins TRBV10-3 and TRBJ1-2; 8 bases match TRBD1. The trim removed 5 bases at V and 7 bases at J, leaving 15 bases unmatched. Germline V gene sequence: CDR1 ENHRY, CDR2 SYGVKD. The CDR3 spans 16 residues. CDR3 nucleotides: TGTGCCATCAGTCGACAGGGGTCGGAGCCTCAGAGTGGCTACACCTTC. Its protein is CAISRQGSEPQSGYTF.

The chain uses TRBV7-2 and TRBJ1-5; D gene uncertain. Germline V lookup: CDR1 SGHTA, CDR2 FQGNSA. Deletions cut 1 base from V and 5 bases from J, with 12 bases between. This CDR3 contains 15 residues. The CDR3 bases are TGTGCCAGCAGCTTAGGGCACCGGGTACATCAGCCCCAGCATTTT. Protein: CASSLGHRVHQPQHF. The variable domain in full, with the rest retrieved from reference TRBV7-2 and TRBJ1-5, is GAGVSQSPSNKVTEKGKDVELRCDPISGHTALYWYRQSLGQGLEFLIYFQGNSAPDKSGLPSDRFSAERTGGSVSTLTIQRTQQEDSAVYLCASSLGHRVHQPQHFGDGTRLSIL.

V is TRBV19 and J is TRBJ1-2, with 8 positions matching TRBD1. Germline CDR1 LNHDA, CDR2 SQIVND (reference sequence). The CDR3 is 15 amino acids. V gave up 3 bases and J gave up 4 bases; unmatched junction bases: 7. The CDR3 DNA reads as TGTGCCAGTAGTATCCCAGGGGGCCAGAGCTATGGCTACACCTTC. Translated, it gives CASSIPGGQSYGYTF.

The gene calls are TRBV7-9 and TRBJ2-1; D call uncertain. The CDR3 runs to 11 residues. Trimming removed 7 bases from V and 8 bases from J, with 9 bases in between. CDR1 and CDR2 (germline): SEHNR, FQNEAQ (reference sequence). The CDR3 loop reads CASNSFYEQFF. As DNA, the CDR3 is TGTGCCAGCAACAGCTTCTATGAGCAGTTCTTC.

The V call is TRBV4-1, the J call TRBJ2-3; 9 positions match TRBD1. The V gene end was trimmed by 0 bases and the J gene end by 3 bases; junction bases not matched to a gene: 7. Germline-derived CDR1 and CDR2 are MGHRA and YSYEKL. The CDR3 is made up of 17 amino acids. The CDR3 reads CASSQDQTGGQTDTQYF. The CDR3 DNA reads as TGCGCCAGCAGCCAAGATCAGACAGGGGGTCAAACAGATACGCAGTATTTT.

On this clone itself: At one end the junction does not follow the germline gene, possibly because of a read error. The gene calls are TRBV9 and TRBJ1-6, with D unclear. The germline V gene has CDR1 SGDLS and CDR2 YYNGEE. The CDR3 consists of 15 residues. CDR3 in amino acids: CASSVGQDYTSPLHF. In DNA, the CDR3 is TGTGCCAGCAGCGTAGGTCAGGACTATACTTCACCCCTCCACTTT. Supplemented by reference TRBV9 and TRBJ1-6, the full variable domain reads DSGVTQTPKHLITATGQRVTLRCSPRSGDLSVYWYQQSLDQGLQFLIQYYNGEERAKGNILERFSAQQFPDLHSELNLSSLELGDSALYFCASSVGQDYTSPLHFGNGTRLTVT.

This chain uses TRBV27 with TRBJ2-1; tentative D call: TRBD2 (6 bases). The CDR3 is 15 residues long. V lost 5 bases and J 3 bases, leaving 14 bases between the germline ends. Germline CDR1 MNHEY, CDR2 SMNVEV (reference sequence). The CDR3 here is CASSPASARYNEQFF. The CDR3 nucleotides read TGTGCCAGCAGTCCCGCTAGCGCTCGCTACAATGAGCAGTTCTTC.

The chain carries TRBV7-2 and TRBJ1-1; 8 bases are shared with TRBD1. Germline V CDR1 and CDR2: SGHTA, FQGNSA. The CDR3 runs to 15 residues. V shed 2 bases, J shed 1 base, and the junction held 3 bases outside the gene matches. CDR3 protein: CASSLPGQANTEAFF. Written as DNA, the CDR3 is TGTGCCAGCAGCTTACCGGGACAGGCGAACACTGAAGCTTTCTTT. Filled out from reference TRBV7-2 and TRBJ1-1, the complete variable domain reads GAGVSQSPSNKVTEKGKDVELRCDPISGHTALYWYRQSLGQGLEFLIYFQGNSAPDKSGLPSDRFSAERTGGSVSTLTIQRTQQEDSAVYLCASSLPGQANTEAFFGQGTRLTVV.

The V call is TRBV6-5, the J call TRBJ1-2; D is undetermined. The V gene lost 7 bases and the J gene lost 0 bases, with 15 bases spanning the gap. There are 15 residues in the CDR3. Germline CDR1 is MNHEY and CDR2 is SVGAGI. CDR3 bases: TGTGCCAGCACGGGCGGGCCCCAGACTAACTATGGCTACACCTTC. The encoded protein is CASTGGPQTNYGYTF.